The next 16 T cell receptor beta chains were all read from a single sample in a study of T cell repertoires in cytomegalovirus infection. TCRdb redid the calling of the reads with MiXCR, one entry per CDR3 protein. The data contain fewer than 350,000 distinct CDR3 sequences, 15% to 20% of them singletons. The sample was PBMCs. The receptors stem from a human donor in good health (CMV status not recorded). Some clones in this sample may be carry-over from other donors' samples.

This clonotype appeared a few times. The CDR3 sequence: CASSPAPQRTNYGYTF. The CDR3 nucleotides are TGTGCCAGCAGCCCCGCCCCACAGCGAACTAACTATGGCTACACCTTC. The rearrangement links TRBV7-2 to TRBJ1-2; D remains ambiguous. This CDR3 spans 16 amino acids. The germline V gene has CDR1 SGHTA and CDR2 FQGNSA. Deletions cut 5 bases from V and 0 bases from J, with 16 bases between.

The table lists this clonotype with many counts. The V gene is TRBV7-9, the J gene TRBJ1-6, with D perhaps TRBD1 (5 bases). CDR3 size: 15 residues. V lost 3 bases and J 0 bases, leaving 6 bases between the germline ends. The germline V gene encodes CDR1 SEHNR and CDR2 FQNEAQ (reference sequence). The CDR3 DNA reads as TGTGCCAGCAGCTTTACAGGCTCCTATAATTCACCCCTCCACTTT. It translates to CASSFTGSYNSPLHF. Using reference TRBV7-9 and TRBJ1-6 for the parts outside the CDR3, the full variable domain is DTGVSQNPRHKITKRGQNVTFRCDPISEHNRLYWYRQTLGQGPEFLTYFQNEAQLEKSRLLSDRFSAERPKGSFSTLEIQRTEQGDSAMYLCASSFTGSYNSPLHFGNGTRLTVT.

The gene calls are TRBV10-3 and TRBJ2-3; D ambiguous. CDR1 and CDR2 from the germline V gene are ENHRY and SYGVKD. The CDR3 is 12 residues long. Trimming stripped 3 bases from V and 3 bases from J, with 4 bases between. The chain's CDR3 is CAISDRTDTQYF. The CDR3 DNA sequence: TGTGCCATCAGTGACCGAACAGATACGCAGTATTTT.

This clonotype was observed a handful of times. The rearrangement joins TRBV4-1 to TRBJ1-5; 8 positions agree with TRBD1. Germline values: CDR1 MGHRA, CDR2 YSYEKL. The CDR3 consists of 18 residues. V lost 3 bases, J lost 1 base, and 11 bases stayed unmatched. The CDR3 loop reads CASSQRTGLGESNQPQHF. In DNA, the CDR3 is TGCGCCAGCAGCCAGAGGACAGGGTTAGGTGAGAGCAATCAGCCCCAGCATTTT.

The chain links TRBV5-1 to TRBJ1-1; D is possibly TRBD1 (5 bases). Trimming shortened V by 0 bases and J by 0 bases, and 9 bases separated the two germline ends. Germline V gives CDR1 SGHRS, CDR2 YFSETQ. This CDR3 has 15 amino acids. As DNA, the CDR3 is TGCGCCAGCAGCTTGGACGCGACAGTGAACACTGAAGCTTTCTTT. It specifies CASSLDATVNTEAFF. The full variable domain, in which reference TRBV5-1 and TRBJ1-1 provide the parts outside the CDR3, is KAGVTQTPRYLIKTRGQQVTLSCSPISGHRSVSWYQQTPGQGLQFLFEYFSETQRNKGNFPGRFSGRQFSNSRSEMNVSTLELGDSALYLCASSLDATVNTEAFFGQGTRLTVV.

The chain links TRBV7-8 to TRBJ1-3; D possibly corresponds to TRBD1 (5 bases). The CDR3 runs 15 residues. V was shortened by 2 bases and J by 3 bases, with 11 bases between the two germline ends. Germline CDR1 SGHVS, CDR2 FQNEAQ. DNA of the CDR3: TGTGCCAGCAGCTTACAGGGAAATATTGGAAACACCATATATTTT. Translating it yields CASSLQGNIGNTIYF.

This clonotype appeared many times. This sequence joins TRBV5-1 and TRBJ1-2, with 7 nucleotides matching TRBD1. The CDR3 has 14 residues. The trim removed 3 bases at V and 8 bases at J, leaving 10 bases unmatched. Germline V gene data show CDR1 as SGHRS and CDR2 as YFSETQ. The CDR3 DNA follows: TGCGCCAGCAGCTGGGGGACAGCAAACTTAGGCTACACCTTC. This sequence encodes CASSWGTANLGYTF.

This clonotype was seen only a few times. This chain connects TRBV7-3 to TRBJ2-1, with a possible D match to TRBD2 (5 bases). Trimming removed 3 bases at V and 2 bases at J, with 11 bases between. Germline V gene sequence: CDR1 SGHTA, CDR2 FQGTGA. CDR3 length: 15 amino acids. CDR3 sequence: CASSFTSTPYNEQFF. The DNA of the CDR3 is TGTGCCAGCAGCTTTACTAGTACTCCCTACAATGAGCAGTTCTTC.

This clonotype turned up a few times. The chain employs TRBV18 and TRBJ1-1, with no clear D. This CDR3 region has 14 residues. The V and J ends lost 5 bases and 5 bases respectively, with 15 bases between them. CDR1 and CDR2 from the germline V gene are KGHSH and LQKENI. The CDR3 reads CASSGPGDWTEAFF. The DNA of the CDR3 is TGTGCCAGCTCAGGCCCGGGCGATTGGACTGAAGCTTTCTTT.

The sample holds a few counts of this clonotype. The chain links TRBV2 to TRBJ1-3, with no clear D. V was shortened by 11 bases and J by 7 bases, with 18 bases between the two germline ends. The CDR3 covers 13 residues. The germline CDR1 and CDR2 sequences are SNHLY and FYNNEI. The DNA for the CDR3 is TGTGCCGGTCTGGGCTCCCCCGGGAACACCATATATTTT. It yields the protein CAGLGSPGNTIYF.

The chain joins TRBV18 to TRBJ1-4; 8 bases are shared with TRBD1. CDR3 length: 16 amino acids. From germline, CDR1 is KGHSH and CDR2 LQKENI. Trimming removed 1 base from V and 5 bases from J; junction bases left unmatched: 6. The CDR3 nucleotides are TGTGCCAGCTCACCACGGGAAAGGACAGGGAATGAAAAACTGTTTTTT. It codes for CASSPRERTGNEKLFF.

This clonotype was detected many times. In DNA, the CDR3 is TGTGCCAGCAGCCGAGAAAGAGGAGAGACCCAGTACTTC. Translating gives CASSRERGETQYF. The rearrangement links TRBV7-6 to TRBJ2-5; D gene uncertain. Trimming removed 5 bases from V and 4 bases from J, with 11 bases in between. Per the germline V gene, CDR1 is SGHVS and CDR2 is FNYEAQ. The CDR3 has 13 residues.

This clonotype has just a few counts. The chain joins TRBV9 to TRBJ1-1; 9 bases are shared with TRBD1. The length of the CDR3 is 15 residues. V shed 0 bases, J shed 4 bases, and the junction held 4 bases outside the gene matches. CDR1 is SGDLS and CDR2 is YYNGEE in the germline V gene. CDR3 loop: CASSVVQGAVTEAFF. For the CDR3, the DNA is TGTGCCAGCAGCGTAGTACAGGGGGCAGTCACTGAAGCTTTCTTT.

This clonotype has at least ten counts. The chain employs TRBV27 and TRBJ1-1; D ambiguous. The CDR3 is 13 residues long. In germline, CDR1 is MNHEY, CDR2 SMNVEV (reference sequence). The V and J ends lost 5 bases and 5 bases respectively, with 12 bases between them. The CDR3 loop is CASSVLAGTEAFF. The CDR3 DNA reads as TGTGCCAGCAGTGTCCTGGCCGGGACTGAAGCTTTCTTT.

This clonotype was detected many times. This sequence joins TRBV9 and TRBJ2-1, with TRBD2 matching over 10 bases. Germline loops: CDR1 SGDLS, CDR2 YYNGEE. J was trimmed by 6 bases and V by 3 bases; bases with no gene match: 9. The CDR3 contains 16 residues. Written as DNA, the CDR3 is TGTGCCAGCAGCGCGAGAAGCGGGGGGGCAGGCAATGAGCAGTTCTTC. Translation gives CASSARSGGAGNEQFF.

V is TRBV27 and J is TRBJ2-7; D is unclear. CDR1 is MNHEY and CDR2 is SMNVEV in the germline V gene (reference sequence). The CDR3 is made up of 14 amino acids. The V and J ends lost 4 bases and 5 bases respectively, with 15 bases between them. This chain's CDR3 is CASSSLAGSNEQYF. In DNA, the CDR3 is TGTGCCAGCAGTTCCCTGGCAGGTTCCAACGAGCAGTACTTC.